The text below deals with one TCR beta chain. This CDR3 has 14 amino acids. Trimming removed 2 bases at V and 2 bases at J, with 11 bases between. The germline gives CDR1 SGHDT, CDR2 YYEEEE. The TCR beta repertoire was assessed by survey-level immunoSEQ sequencing. Data came from immunoSEQ multiplex PCR; TCRdb stores just in-frame clones and leaves some out. The sample comprises approximately 50,000 clones, about 92% of which are singletons, and around 11% rests with the top ten. Material for sequencing was PBMCs. This receptor was identified in a man aged 35-49 years with rheumatoid arthritis. J is TRBJ2-7 and V is TRBV5-6; D gene uncertain. The CDR3 reads CASSLGDLTYEQYF. In nucleotides, the CDR3 is TGTGCCAGCAGCTTAGGTGACTTGACCTACGAGCAGTACTTC.